This T cell receptor beta chain was sequenced for a study of T cell changes during pregnancy in multiple sclerosis. Only in-frame clones appear in the TCRdb table, and some are missing; sequencing was by immunoSEQ multiplex PCR. Of over 90,000 clones in the sample, around 94% are singletons; the top ten hold about 0.89%. The source is a female donor with multiple sclerosis, enrolled in a pregnancy study. Sequences were derived from peripheral blood, sampled after pregnancy.

Written as DNA, the CDR3 is TGTGCCAGCAGCCACCGTTTCGGGAGTGATTCACCCCTCCACTTT. Translation: CASSHRFGSDSPLHF. The chain couples TRBV4-2 to TRBJ1-6; D ambiguous. Trimming shortened V by 3 bases and J by 8 bases, and 14 bases separated the two germline ends. The CDR3 consists of 15 residues. Per the germline V gene, CDR1 is LGHNA and CDR2 is YNFKEQ.